This is a list of T cell receptor beta chains from one sample in a study of shared clonotypes between healthy human individuals. Some clones are missing from TCRdb's copy, which holds only in-frame ones; the method was immunoSEQ multiplex PCR. Seen here are just over 2,000,000 clones, 95% observed once, and the top ten hold 0.1% to 0.15%. Sequenced material: naive CD4+ T cells sorted from blood. Source of these receptors: a man aged 18 to 30 in good health. Each CDR3 is given with its conserved first and last residue.

TRBJ2-5 | TRBV4-1 | CASSQRLAGGQETQYF
TRBJ2-5 | TRBV7-9 | CASSPPSGEGGTVRPAQYF
TRBJ2-5 | TRBV5-1 | CASSLNNGETQYF
TRBJ2-7 | TRBV2 | CATGLLGWKEQYF
TRBJ1-5 | TRBV7-9 | CASSLDQGAINQPQHF
TRBJ2-2 | TRBV5-4 | CASSGIAGDRGTGELFF
TRBJ2-1 | TRBV7-6 | CASSLGGFVGEQFF
TRBJ2-7 | TRBV5-1 | CASSLDGTGEQYF
TRBJ2-5 | TRBV5-1 | CASSSGLAASETQYF
TRBJ2-7 | TRBV28 | CASSSAGGSFYEQYF
TRBJ1-1 | TRBV7-6 | CASSPGGREAFF
TRBJ2-3 | TRBV15 | CATRRYSDTDTQYF
TRBJ1-1 | TRBV5-4 | CASSLVSGAEAFF
TRBJ2-3 | TRBV2 | CASTLKDTQYF
TRBJ2-7 | TRBV19 | CASSMEASGHYEQYF
TRBJ2-5 | TRBV11-2 | CASSLGNQETQYF
TRBJ2-1 | TRBV7-2 | CASSLGTGGPNEQFF
TRBJ2-7 | TRBV27 | CASSLARSYEQYF
TRBJ2-1 | TRBV19 | CASSAQYRGVNEQFF
TRBJ2-5 | TRBV7-2 | CASSPSPLAGGTQYF
TRBJ1-2 | TRBV9 | CASSVGRENYGYTF
TRBJ1-6 | TRBV15 | CATSGRDWSSYNSPLHF
TRBJ1-4 | TRBV7-9 | CASSHRGNNEKLFF
TRBJ2-7 | TRBV5-8 | CASSLWGGQGVDEQYF
TRBJ2-1 | TRBV7-6 | CASSLAPGQNNEQFF
TRBJ2-7 | TRBV28 | CASSPPGSSLYEQYF
TRBJ1-3 | TRBV7-9 | CASSSGGLQPGNTIYF
TRBJ2-3 | TRBV12-5 | CASGLAPLGRGRGGPDTQYF
TRBJ2-6 | TRBV7-9 | CASSFGSGTVSSGANVLTF
TRBJ2-3 | TRBV18 | CASSPYDSSTDTQYF
TRBJ1-3 | TRBV18 | CASSPLDGVAGNTIYF
TRBJ2-2 | TRBV6-5 | CASSRFSGRYGELFF
TRBJ2-1 | TRBV7-2 | CASSLPKRDNQFF
TRBJ1-4 | TRBV9 | CASSIQGQGREKLFF
TRBJ2-6 | TRBV7-2 | CASSPRGASSGANVLTF
TRBJ1-1 | TRBV30 | CAWSIRDRGLDYTEAFF
TRBJ1-3 | TRBV2 | CASGGGGKAGNTIYF
TRBJ2-3 | TRBV7-2 | CASSPRSGRLDTQYF
TRBJ2-4 | TRBV6-5 | CASSRGAGRYIQYF
TRBJ2-1 | TRBV6-5 | CASRTSYEQFF
TRBJ1-4 | TRBV14 | CASSQVPGISGKLFF
TRBJ1-1 | TRBV7-9 | CASSVLGNTEAFF
TRBJ2-5 | TRBV10-3 | CAISDFGAGALQETQYF
TRBJ1-5 | TRBV5-8 | CASSLVVGPRGSQPQHF
TRBJ1-1 | TRBV5-1 | CASSFQGGSTEAFF
TRBJ2-3 | TRBV2 | CASSAGQGRADTQYF
TRBJ2-3 | TRBV14 | CASSQGPRVDTDTQYF
TRBJ1-1 | TRBV20-1 | CSAREDSEAFF
TRBJ2-3 | TRBV7-2 | CASSPQVGAGTQYF
TRBJ2-3 | TRBV27 | CASNEMWTSGDTDTQYF
TRBJ1-5 | TRBV11-2 | CASSLREDQPQHF
TRBJ2-7 | TRBV6-1 | CASIYGYYEQYF
TRBJ2-3 | TRBV10-1 | CASSNFGITDTQYF
TRBJ1-2 | TRBV5-1 | CASSLVSMTANYGYTF
TRBJ1-1 | TRBV6-4 | CASSVAHGGNTEAFF
TRBJ1-1 | TRBV6-5 | CASSSPTANTEAFF
TRBJ1-6 | TRBV7-2 | CASSPGQPSPLHF
TRBJ2-7 | TRBV28 | CASSLTGGLITYEQYF
TRBJ1-2 | TRBV14 | CASSQYPGPGDGYTF
TRBJ1-3 | TRBV6-1 | CASSERLSGNTIYF